This T cell receptor (beta chain) was sequenced during a study of HIV-infected children after antiretroviral therapy interruption. Study summary: EBV and CMV exposure was recorded in most children. In continuous treatment, analyzed samples were from weeks 0, 48 and 150.

The TCR library was built from RNA with a 3' RACE protocol and unique molecular identifiers. Each CDR3 protein is one row after TCRdb ran MiXCR on the 3' RACE reads. Of about 15,000 distinct CDR3 sequences listed, 3% to 3.5% are singletons. Treatment denoted: PENTA 11 planned treatment interruption arm or continuous ART arm. Sorting from thawed PBMCs isolated memory CD8+ CD45RO+ CD45RA- T cells. Germline CDR1 SGHKS, CDR2 YYEKEE (reference sequence). The CDR3 extends over 11 amino acids. This clonotype came up many times. A read error may produce the germline difference seen at one junction end. This sequence originates from a pool of human donors with HIV. Sequences were derived from CD45RO+ CD8+ T cells from PBMCs, pooled from several time points, sampled from a donor given antiretroviral therapy, either interrupted or continuous. The subset was: memory CD8+ CD45RO+ CD45RA- T cells. The chain carries TRBV5-5 and TRBJ1-2; D is uncertain. The CDR3: CASSLVGSPVF. The CDR3 DNA reads TGTGCCAGCAGCTTGGTCGGCAGCCCCGTCTTC.